This TCR beta chain is from a study of spatial heterogeneity in lung cancer. TCRdb ran MiXCR on the 5' RACE reads and lists one entry per CDR3 protein. This table holds 25,000 to 30,000 distinct CDR3 sequences, approximately 7% found once. Trimming pared 3 bases from V and 6 bases from J, leaving 15 bases between. CDR1 is DFQATT and CDR2 is SNEGSKA in the germline V gene (reference sequence). The CDR3 consists of 15 residues. This clonotype has at least ten counts. Its antigen is unidentified. Time point given: sample taken at primary tumor resection. General study points: For expanded intratumoral alpha and beta TCRs, counts tracked tumor mutation counts.

Sequencing was performed on lung tumor tissue, taken at surgery. The sequence derives from a male donor with early-stage non-small cell lung cancer. The chain links TRBV20-1 to TRBJ1-6, with a weak D call TRBD1 (5 bases). In DNA, the CDR3 is TGCAGTGCTAGGGAGGACATCCAGTTTAATTCACCCCTCCACTTT. Residues: CSAREDIQFNSPLHF.